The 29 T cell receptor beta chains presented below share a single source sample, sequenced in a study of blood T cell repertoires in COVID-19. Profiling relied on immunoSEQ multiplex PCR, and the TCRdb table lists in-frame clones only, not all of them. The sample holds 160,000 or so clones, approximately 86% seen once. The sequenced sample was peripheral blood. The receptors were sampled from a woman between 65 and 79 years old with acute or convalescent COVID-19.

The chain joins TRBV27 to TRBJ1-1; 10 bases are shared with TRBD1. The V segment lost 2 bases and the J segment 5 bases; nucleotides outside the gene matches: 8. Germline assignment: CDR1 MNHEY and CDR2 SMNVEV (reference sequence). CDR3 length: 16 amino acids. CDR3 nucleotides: TGTGCCAGCAGTTTAAAGGGGACAGGGGCTTTTACTGAAGCTTTCTTT. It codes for CASSLKGTGAFTEAFF.

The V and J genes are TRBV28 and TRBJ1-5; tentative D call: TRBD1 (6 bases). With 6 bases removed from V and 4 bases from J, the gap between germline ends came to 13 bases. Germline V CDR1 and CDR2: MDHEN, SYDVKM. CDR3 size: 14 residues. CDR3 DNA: TGTGCCAGCAGGCGCGGACAGAGAAATCAGCCCCAGCATTTT. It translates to CASRRGQRNQPQHF.

CDR3 in DNA: TGCGCCAGCAGCTACGGAGACAGATGGACCGGGGAGCTGTTTTTT. Residues: CASSYGDRWTGELFF. The chain links TRBV5-1 to TRBJ2-2; TRBD1 is a possible D gene (5 bases). Germline V CDR1 and CDR2: SGHRS, YFSETQ. This CDR3 has 15 residues. Trimming shortened V by 3 bases and J by 5 bases, and 14 bases separated the two germline ends.

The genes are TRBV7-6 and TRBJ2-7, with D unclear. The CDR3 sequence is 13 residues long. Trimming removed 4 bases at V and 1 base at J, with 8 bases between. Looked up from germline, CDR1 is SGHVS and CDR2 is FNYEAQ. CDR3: CASSSRWSYEQYF. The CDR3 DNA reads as TGTGCCAGCAGCTCCCGGTGGTCCTACGAGCAGTACTTC.

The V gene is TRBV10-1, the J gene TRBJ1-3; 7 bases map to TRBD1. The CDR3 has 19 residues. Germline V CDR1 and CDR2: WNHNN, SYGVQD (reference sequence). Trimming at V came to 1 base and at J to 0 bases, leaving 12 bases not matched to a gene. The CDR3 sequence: CASSELKLPGQNSGNTIYF. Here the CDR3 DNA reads TGCGCCAGCAGTGAGTTAAAGCTGCCGGGACAGAACTCTGGAAACACCATATATTTT.

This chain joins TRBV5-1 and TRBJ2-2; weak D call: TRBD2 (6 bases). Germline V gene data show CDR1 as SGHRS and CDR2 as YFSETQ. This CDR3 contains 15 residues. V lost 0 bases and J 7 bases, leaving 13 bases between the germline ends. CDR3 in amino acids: CASSLAGERGGELFF. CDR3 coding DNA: TGCGCCAGCAGCTTGGCGGGGGAACGTGGCGGGGAGCTGTTTTTT.

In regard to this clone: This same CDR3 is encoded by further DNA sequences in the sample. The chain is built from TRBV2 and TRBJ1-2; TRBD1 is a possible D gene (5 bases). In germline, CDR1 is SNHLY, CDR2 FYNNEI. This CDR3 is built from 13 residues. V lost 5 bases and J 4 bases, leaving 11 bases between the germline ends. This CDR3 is CASSLQGSYGYTF. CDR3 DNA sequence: TGTGCCAGCAGTCTTCAGGGCAGCTATGGCTACACCTTC.

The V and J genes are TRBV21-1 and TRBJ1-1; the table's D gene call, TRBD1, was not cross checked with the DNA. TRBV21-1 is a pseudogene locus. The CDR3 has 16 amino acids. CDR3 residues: CASTWDRGRKGTEAFF. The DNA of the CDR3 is TGTGCCAGCACCTGGGACAGGGGCCGAAAGGGGACTGAAGCTTTCTTT.

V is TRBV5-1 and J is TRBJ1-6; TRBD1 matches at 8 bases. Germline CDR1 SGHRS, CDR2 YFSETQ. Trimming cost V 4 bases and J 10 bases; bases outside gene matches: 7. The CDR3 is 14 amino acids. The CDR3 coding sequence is TGCGCCAGCAGCCAAGGACAGGGTACGTCACCCCTCCACTTT. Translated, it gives CASSQGQGTSPLHF. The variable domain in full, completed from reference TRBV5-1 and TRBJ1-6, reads KAGVTQTPRYLIKTRGQQVTLSCSPISGHRSVSWYQQTPGQGLQFLFEYFSETQRNKGNFPGRFSGRQFSNSRSEMNVSTLELGDSALYLCASSQGQGTSPLHFGNGTRLTVT.

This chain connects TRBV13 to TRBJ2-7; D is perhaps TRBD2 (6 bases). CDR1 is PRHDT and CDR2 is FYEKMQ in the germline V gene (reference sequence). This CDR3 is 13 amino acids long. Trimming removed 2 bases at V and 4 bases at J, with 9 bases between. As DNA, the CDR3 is TGTGCCAGCAGCTTACAAGGGAGGTACGAGCAGTACGTC. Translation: CASSLQGRYEQYV.

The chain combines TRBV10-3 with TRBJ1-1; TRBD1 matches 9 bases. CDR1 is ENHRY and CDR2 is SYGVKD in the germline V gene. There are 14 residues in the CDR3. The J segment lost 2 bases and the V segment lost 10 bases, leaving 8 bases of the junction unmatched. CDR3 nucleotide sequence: TGTGCCACCCGGGACAGGGACGGAAACACTGAAGCTTTCTTT. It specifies CATRDRDGNTEAFF.

CDR3 residues: CASSYDRVFSYEQYF. The CDR3 nucleotides read TGTGCCAGCAGTTACGACAGGGTTTTCTCCTACGAGCAGTACTTC. J is TRBJ2-7 and V is TRBV6-5; 7 bases agree with TRBD1. This CDR3 comprises 15 residues. Germline V gives CDR1 MNHEY, CDR2 SVGAGI. J lost 0 bases, V lost 2 bases, and 4 bases had no gene match.

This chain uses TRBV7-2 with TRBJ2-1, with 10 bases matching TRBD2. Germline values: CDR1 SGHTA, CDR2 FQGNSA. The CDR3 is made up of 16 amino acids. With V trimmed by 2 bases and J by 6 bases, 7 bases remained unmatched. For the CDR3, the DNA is TGTGCCAGCAGCTTAAATTTCCTAGCGGGAGCCAATGAGCAGTTCTTC. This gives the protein CASSLNFLAGANEQFF.

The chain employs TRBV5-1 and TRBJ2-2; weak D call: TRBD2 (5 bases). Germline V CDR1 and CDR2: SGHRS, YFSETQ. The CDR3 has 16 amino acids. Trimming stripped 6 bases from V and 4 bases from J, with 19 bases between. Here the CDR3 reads CASTLGVVPGTGELFF. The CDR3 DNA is TGCGCCAGCACCCTGGGAGTCGTTCCGGGCACCGGGGAGCTGTTTTTT.

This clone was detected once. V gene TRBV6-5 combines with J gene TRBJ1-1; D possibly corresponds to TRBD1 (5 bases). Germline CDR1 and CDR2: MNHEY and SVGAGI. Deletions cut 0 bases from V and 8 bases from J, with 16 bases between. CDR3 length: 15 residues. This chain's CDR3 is CASSYSRLTGREAFF. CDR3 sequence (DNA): TGTGCCAGCAGTTACTCAAGACTTACAGGACGGGAAGCTTTCTTT.

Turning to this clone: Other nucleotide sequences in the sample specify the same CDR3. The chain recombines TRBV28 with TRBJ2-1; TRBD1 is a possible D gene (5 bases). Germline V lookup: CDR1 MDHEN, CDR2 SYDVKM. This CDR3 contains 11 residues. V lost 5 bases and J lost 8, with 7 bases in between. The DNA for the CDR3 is TGTGCCAGCAGTACCAGGGATGAGCAGTTCTTC. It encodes CASSTRDEQFF.

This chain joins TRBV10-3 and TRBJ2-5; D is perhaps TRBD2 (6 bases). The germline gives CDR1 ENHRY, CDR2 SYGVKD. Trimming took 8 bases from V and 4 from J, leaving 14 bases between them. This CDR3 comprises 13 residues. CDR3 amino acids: CAICGMVGETQYF. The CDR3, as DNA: TGTGCCATCTGCGGGATGGTAGGAGAGACCCAGTACTTC.

The CDR3: CASSESTWTSFRETQYF. The CDR3 bases are TGTGCCAGCAGTGAAAGTACTTGGACTAGCTTTAGAGAGACCCAGTACTTC. This rearrangement joins TRBV6-1 to TRBJ2-5, with TRBD2 matching over 8 bases. The CDR3 covers 17 residues. Germline V gene data show CDR1 as MNHNS and CDR2 as SASEGT. Trimming took 2 bases from V and 4 from J; bases not matched to a gene: 12.

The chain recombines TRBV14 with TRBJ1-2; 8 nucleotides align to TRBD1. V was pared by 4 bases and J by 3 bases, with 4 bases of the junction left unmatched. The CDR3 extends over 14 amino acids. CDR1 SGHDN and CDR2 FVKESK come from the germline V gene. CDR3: CASSPLDRDYGYTF. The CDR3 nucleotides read TGTGCCAGCAGCCCCCTGGACAGGGACTATGGCTACACCTTC.

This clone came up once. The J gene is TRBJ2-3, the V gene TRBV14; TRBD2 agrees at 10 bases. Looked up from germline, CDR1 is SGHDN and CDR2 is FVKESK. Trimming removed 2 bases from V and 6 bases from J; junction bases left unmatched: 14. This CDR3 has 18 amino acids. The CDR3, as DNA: TGTGCCAGCAGCCAATTTTCTCTAGCGGGGGCCGGGGTGGATACGCAGTATTTT. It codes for CASSQFSLAGAGVDTQYF.

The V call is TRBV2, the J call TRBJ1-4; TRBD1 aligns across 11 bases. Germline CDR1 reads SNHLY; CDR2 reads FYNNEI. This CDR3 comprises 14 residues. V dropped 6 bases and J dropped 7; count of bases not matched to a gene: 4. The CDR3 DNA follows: TGTGCCAGCAGCAGGGACAGGGGGGGTGAAAAACTGTTTTTT. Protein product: CASSRDRGGEKLFF.

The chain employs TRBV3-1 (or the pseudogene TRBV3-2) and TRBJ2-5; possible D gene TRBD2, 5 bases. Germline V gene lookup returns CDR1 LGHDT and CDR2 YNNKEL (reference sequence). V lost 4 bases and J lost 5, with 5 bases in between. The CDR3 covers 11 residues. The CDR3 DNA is TGTGCCAGCAGCCGGGAGGAGACCCAGTACTTC. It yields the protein CASSREETQYF.

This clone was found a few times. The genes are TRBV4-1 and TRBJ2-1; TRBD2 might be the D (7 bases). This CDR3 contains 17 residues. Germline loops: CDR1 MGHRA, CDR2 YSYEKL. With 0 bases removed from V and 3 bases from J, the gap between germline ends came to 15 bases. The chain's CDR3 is CASSQDKGGGLYNEQFF. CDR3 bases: TGCGCCAGCAGCCAAGATAAAGGGGGGGGCCTCTACAATGAGCAGTTCTTC.

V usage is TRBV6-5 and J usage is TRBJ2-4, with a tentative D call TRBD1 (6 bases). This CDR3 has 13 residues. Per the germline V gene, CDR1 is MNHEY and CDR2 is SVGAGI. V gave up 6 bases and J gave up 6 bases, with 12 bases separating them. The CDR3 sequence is CASRQGRGNIQYF. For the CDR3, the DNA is TGTGCCAGCAGACAGGGTAGGGGAAACATTCAGTACTTC.

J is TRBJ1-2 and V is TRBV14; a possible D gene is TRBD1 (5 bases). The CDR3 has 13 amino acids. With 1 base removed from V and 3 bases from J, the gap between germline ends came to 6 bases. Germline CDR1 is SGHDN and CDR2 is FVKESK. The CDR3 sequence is CASSQGGYYGYTF. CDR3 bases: TGTGCCAGCAGCCAAGGGGGCTACTATGGCTACACCTTC. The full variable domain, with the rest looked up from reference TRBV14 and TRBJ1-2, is EAGVTQFPSHSVIEKGQTVTLRCDPISGHDNLYWYRRVMGKEIKFLLHFVKESKQDESGMPNNRFLAERTGGTYSTLKVQPAELEDSGVYFCASSQGGYYGYTFGSGTRLTVV.

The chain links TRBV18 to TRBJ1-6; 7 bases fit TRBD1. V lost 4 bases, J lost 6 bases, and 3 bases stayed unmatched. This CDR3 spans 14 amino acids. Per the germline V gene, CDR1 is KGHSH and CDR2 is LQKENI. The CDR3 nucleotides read TGTGCCAGCTCACTCGACAGGGCTAATTCACCCCTCCACTTT. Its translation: CASSLDRANSPLHF.

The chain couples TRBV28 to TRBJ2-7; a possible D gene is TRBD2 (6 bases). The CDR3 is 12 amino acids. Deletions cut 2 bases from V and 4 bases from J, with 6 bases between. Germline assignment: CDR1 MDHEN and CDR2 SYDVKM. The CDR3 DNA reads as TGTGCCAGCAGTTTAAGCGGGTACGAGCAGTACGTC. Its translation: CASSLSGYEQYV.

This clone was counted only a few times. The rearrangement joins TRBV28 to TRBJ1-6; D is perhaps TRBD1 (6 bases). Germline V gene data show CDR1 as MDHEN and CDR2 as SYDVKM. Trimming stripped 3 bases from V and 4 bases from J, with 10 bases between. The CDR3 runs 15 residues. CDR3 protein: CASSFPGTYNSPLHF. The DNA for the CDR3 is TGTGCCAGCAGTTTTCCAGGGACATATAATTCACCCCTCCACTTT.

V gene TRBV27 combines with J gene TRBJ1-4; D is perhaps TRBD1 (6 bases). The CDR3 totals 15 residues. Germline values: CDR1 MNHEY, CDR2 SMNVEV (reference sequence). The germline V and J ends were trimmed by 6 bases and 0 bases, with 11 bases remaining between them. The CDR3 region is CASRQQGATNEKLFF. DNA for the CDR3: TGTGCCAGCAGGCAACAGGGTGCAACTAATGAAAAACTGTTTTTT.